The clone carrying this TCR beta chain was seen at least ten times. Per the original methods: For nucleated cells, counts were estimated from reference gene primer amplification. Sequencing used immunoSEQ multiplex PCR; TCRdb keeps in-frame clones, though not all of them. The DNA was the basis for D and trimming; V, J and clone size are from that table. Of 130,000 to 150,000 clones in the sample, more than 80% were seen once. This entry comes from a study of blood T cell repertoires in COVID-19. Study-level information: Sites across the United States, Italy and Spain contributed samples from acute and convalescent COVID-19. T cells, B-cell-depleted T cells, or PBMCs supplied cDNA or gDNA.

Germline V lookup: CDR1 MNHEY, CDR2 SMNVEV (reference sequence). Trimming removed 3 bases from V and 11 bases from J; junction bases left unmatched: 9. CDR3 length: 14 amino acids. The J gene is TRBJ1-1, the V gene TRBV27; 10 bases are a match to TRBD1. The TCR comes from a human donor in a cohort sampled during active COVID-19. The sample consisted of peripheral blood. The CDR3 nucleotides read TGTGCCAGCAGTTTGTCGCAGGGACAGGGGATCGCTTTCTTT. It encodes CASSLSQGQGIAFF.